This T cell receptor (beta chain) is from a study of blood T cell repertoires in COVID-19. At the level of the study: Whether acute or convalescent, the COVID-19 samples came from the United States, Italy and Spain. PBMCs, B-cell-depleted T cells, or T cells provided the cDNA or gDNA that made up the material.

The data were produced by immunoSEQ multiplex PCR, yet TCRdb's version contains in-frame clones alone and is incomplete. The sample lists hundreds of thousands of clones, about 87% occurring once. CDR3 size: 14 residues. V was clipped by 3 bases and J by 4 bases; unmatched bases: 6. Per germline, CDR1 SGDLS and CDR2 YYNGEE. Those who participated ranged in age from about 18 to 89 years and resided in about two dozen US areas. This chain connects TRBV9 to TRBJ1-1; 7 bases are shared with TRBD1. The sequence was obtained from a man over 45 who had been exposed to COVID-19. What was sequenced was PBMCs or T cells enriched from blood (not recorded which). CDR3 loop: CASSEQGLTTEAFF. The CDR3, as DNA: TGTGCCAGCAGCGAACAGGGGCTTACCACTGAAGCTTTCTTT. Complete variable domain (other parts from reference TRBV9 and TRBJ1-1): DSGVTQTPKHLITATGQRVTLRCSPRSGDLSVYWYQQSLDQGLQFLIQYYNGEERAKGNILERFSAQQFPDLHSELNLSSLELGDSALYFCASSEQGLTTEAFFGQGTRLTVV.